This T cell receptor (beta chain) was identified in a study of T cells after yellow fever vaccination. Study conclusions and caveats: A minor fraction of clonotypes spanned both CD4 and CD8 compartments. Clones from primary vaccination mostly reappeared after the booster (approximately 96% CD4, around 90% CD8).

The 5'RACE template-switching step produced TCR cDNA and added a universal primer site and UMIs. One entry per CDR3 protein results from TCRdb running MiXCR on the 5' RACE reads. Among hundreds of thousands of distinct CDR3 sequences listed, under 14% were seen once. Trimming cost V 5 bases and J 4 bases, with 20 bases left between them. The CDR3 is 16 residues long. The germline V gene has CDR1 MNHNS and CDR2 SASEGT. Many counts were recorded for this clonotype. What it recognizes is unknown. Here the sequenced sample was PBMCs, taken on the day of the first yellow fever vaccination. V and J are TRBV6-1 and TRBJ1-1, with D maybe TRBD1 (6 bases). This TCR was sampled from a man aged 18 to 30 who received the YFV17D yellow fever vaccine. CDR3 DNA: TGTGCCAGCAGTCCCCCCCTTGGGGGCCAGGTCACTGAAGCTTTCTTT. This sequence encodes CASSPPLGGQVTEAFF.